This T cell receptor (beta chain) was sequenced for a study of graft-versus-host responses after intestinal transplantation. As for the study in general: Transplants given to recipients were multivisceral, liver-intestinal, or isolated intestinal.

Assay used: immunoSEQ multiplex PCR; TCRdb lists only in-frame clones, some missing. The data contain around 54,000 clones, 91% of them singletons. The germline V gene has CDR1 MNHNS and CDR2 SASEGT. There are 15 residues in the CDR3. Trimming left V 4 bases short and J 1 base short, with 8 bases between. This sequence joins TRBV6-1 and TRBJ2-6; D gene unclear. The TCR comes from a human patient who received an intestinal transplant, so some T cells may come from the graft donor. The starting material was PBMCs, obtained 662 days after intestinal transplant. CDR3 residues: CASSVWASGANVLTF. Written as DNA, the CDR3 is TGTGCCAGCAGTGTTTGGGCGTCTGGGGCCAACGTCCTGACTTTC.